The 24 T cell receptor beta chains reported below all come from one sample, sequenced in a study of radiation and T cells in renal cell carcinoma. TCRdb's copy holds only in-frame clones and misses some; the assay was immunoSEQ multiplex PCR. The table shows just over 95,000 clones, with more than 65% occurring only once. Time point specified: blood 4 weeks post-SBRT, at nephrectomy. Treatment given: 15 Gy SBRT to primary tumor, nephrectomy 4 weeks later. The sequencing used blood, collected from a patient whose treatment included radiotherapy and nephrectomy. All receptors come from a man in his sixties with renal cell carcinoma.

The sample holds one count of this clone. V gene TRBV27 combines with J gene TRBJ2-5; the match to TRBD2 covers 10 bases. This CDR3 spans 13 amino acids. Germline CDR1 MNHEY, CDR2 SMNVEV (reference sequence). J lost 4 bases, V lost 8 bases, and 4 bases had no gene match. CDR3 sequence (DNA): TGTGCCAGCGGTCTAGCGGGAGTAGAGACCCAGTACTTC. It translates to CASGLAGVETQYF.

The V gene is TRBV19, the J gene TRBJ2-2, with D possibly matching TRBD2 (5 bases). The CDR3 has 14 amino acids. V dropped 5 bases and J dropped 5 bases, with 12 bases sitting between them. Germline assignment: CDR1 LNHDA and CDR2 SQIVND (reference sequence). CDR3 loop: CASSPGRRTGELFF. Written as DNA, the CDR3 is TGTGCCAGTAGTCCAGGAAGGAGGACCGGGGAGCTGTTTTTT.

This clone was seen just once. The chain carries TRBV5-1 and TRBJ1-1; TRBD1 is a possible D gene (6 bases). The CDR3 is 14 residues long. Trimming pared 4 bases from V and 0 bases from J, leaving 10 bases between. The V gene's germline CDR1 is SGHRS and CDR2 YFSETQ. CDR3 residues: CASSRDTLNTEAFF. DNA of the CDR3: TGCGCCAGCAGCAGGGACACTCTGAACACTGAAGCTTTCTTT.

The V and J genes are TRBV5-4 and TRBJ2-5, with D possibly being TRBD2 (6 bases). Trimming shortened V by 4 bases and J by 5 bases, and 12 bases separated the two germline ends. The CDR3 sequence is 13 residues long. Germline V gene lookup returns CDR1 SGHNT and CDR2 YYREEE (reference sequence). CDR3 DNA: TGTGCCAGCAGCGGCCGGGACTCCGAGACCCAGTACTTC. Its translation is CASSGRDSETQYF.

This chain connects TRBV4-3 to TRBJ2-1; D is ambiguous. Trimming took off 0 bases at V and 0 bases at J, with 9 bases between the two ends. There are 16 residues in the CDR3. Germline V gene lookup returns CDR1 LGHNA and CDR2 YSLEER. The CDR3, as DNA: TGCGCCAGCAGCCAAGATTTGGTTAGCTCCTACAATGAGCAGTTCTTC. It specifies CASSQDLVSSYNEQFF.

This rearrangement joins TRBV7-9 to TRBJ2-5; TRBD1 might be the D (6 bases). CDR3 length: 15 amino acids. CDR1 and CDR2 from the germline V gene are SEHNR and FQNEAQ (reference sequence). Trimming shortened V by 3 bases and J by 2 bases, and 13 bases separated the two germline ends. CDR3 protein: CASSFPGAAQETQYF. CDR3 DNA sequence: TGTGCCAGCAGCTTTCCAGGGGCTGCTCAAGAGACCCAGTACTTC.

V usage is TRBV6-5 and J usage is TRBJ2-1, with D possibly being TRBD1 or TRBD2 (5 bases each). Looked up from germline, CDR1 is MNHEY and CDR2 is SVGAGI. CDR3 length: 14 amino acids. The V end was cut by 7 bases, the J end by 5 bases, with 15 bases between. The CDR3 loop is CASNRRDRDNEQFF. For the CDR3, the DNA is TGTGCCAGCAACCGCCGGGACCGCGACAATGAGCAGTTCTTC.

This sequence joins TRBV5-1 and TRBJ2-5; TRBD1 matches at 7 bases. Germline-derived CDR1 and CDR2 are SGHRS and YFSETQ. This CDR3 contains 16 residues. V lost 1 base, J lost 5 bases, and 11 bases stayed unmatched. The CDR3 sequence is CASSLRGQGQTETQYF. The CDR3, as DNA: TGCGCCAGCAGCTTGAGGGGGCAGGGGCAGACGGAGACCCAGTACTTC. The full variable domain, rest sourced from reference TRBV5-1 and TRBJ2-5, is KAGVTQTPRYLIKTRGQQVTLSCSPISGHRSVSWYQQTPGQGLQFLFEYFSETQRNKGNFPGRFSGRQFSNSRSEMNVSTLELGDSALYLCASSLRGQGQTETQYFGPGTRLLVL.

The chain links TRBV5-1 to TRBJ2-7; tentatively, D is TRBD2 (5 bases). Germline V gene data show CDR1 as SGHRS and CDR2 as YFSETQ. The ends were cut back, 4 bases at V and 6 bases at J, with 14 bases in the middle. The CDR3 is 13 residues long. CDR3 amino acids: CASSTERGTEQYF. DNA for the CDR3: TGCGCCAGCAGCACCGAACGGGGAACCGAGCAGTACTTC.

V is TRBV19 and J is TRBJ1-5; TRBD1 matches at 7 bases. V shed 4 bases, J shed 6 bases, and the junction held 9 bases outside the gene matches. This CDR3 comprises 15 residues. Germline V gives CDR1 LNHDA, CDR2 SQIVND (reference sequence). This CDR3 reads CASSTTGSPSQPQHF. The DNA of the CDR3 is TGTGCCAGTAGTACGACAGGGTCACCAAGTCAGCCCCAGCATTTT. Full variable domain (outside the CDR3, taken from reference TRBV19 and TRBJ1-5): DGGITQSPKYLFRKEGQNVTLSCEQNLNHDAMYWYRQDPGQGLRLIYYSQIVNDFQKGDIAEGYSVSREKKESFPLTVTSAQKNPTAFYLCASSTTGSPSQPQHFGDGTRLSIL.

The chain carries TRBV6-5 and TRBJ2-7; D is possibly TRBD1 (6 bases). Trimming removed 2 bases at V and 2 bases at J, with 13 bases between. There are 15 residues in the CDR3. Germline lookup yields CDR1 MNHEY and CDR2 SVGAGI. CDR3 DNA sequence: TGTGCCAGCAGTTACCTCGGGCCAGGGGCCTACGAGCAGTACTTC. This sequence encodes CASSYLGPGAYEQYF.

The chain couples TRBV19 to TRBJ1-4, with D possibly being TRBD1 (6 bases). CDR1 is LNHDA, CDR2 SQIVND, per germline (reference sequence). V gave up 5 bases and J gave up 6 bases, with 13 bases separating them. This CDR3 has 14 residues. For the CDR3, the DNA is TGTGCCAGTAGTTCCCAGGGGTACTATGAAAAACTGTTTTTT. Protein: CASSSQGYYEKLFF. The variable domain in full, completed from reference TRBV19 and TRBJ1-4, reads DGGITQSPKYLFRKEGQNVTLSCEQNLNHDAMYWYRQDPGQGLRLIYYSQIVNDFQKGDIAEGYSVSREKKESFPLTVTSAQKNPTAFYLCASSSQGYYEKLFFGSGTQLSVL.

CDR3: CASTTMGLAREQFF. CDR3 DNA sequence: TGTGCCAGTACCACAATGGGACTAGCCCGGGAGCAGTTCTTC. The rearrangement joins TRBV19 to TRBJ2-1; 9 bases fit TRBD2. J lost 10 bases, V lost 7 bases, and 11 bases had no gene match. The CDR3 sequence is 14 residues long. From germline, CDR1 is LNHDA and CDR2 SQIVND (reference sequence).

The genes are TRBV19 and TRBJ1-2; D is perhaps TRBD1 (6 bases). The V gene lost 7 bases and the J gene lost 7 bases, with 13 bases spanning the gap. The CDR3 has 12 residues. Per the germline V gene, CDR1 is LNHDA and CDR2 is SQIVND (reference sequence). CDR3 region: CASTTGRGGYTF. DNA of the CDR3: TGTGCCAGTACAACAGGGCGGGGTGGCTACACCTTC.

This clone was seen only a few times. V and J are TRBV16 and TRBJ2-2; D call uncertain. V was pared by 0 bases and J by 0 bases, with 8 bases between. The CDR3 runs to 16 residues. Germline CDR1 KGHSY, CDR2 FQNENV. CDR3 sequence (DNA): TGTGCCAGCAGCCAATCATACATTTCGAACACCGGGGAGCTGTTTTTT. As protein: CASSQSYISNTGELFF.

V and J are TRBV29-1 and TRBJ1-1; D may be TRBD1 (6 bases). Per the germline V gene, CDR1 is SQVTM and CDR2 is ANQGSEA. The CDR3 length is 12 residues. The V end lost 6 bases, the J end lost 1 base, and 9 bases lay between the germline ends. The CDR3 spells CSVQQGNTEAFF. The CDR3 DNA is TGCAGCGTGCAACAGGGGAACACTGAAGCTTTCTTT.

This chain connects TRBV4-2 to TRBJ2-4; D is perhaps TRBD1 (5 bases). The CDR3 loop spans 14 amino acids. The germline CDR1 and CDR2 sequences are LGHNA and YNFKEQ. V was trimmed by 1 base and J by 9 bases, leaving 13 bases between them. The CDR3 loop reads CASSQAPDRGIQYF. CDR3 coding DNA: TGTGCCAGCAGCCAAGCACCAGATAGGGGCATTCAGTACTTC.

The CDR3 spells CASSESDFQETQYF. For the CDR3, the DNA is TGCGCCAGCAGTGAGTCGGACTTCCAAGAGACCCAGTACTTC. The chain employs TRBV10-1 and TRBJ2-5, with D possibly TRBD2 on 5 matching bases. Trimming shortened V by 0 bases and J by 1 base, and 6 bases separated the two germline ends. The CDR3 consists of 14 residues. Germline values: CDR1 WNHNN, CDR2 SYGVQD (reference sequence).

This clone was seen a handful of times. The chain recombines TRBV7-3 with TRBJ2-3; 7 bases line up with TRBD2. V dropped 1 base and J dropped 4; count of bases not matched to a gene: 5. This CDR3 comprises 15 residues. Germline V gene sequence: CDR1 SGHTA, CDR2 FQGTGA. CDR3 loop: CASSLSSAGADTQYF. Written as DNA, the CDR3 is TGTGCCAGCAGCTTAAGTTCGGCGGGAGCAGATACGCAGTATTTT. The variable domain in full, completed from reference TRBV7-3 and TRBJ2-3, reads GAGVSQTPSNKVTEKGKYVELRCDPISGHTALYWYRQSLGQGPEFLIYFQGTGAADDSGLPNDRFFAVRPEGSVSTLKIQRTERGDSAVYLCASSLSSAGADTQYFGPGTRLTVL.

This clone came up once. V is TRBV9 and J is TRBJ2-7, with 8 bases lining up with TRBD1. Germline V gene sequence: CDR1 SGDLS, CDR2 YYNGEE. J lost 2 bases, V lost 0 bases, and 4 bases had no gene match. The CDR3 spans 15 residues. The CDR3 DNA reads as TGTGCCAGCAGCGTAGACCAGGGGGCGGCCTACGAGCAGTACTTC. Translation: CASSVDQGAAYEQYF.

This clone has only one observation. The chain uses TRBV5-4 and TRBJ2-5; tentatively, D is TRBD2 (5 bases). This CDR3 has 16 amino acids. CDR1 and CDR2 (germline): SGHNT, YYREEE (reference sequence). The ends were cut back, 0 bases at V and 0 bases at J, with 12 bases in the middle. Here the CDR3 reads CASSLGLAANQETQYF. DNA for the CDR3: TGTGCCAGCAGCTTGGGTCTAGCTGCAAACCAAGAGACCCAGTACTTC.

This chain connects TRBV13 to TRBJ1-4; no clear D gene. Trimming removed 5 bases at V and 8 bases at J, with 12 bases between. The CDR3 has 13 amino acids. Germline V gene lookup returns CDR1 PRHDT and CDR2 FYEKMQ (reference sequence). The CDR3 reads CASSPRPREKLFF. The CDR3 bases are TGTGCCAGCAGCCCACGCCCCCGGGAAAAACTGTTTTTT.

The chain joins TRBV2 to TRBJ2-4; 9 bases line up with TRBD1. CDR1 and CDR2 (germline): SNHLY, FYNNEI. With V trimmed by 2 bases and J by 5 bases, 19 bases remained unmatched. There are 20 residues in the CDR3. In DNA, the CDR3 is TGTGCCAGCAGTGAACCCAGGGACAGGGAAATTAGAGAAGGGCAAAACATTCAGTACTTC. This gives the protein CASSEPRDREIREGQNIQYF.

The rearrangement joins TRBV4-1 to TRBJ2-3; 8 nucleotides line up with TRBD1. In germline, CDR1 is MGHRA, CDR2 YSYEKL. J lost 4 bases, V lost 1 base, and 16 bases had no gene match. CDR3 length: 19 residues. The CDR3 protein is CASSQVWKSGGSSSDTQYF. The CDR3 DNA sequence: TGCGCCAGCAGCCAAGTTTGGAAGTCAGGGGGCAGTAGTTCAGATACGCAGTATTTT.